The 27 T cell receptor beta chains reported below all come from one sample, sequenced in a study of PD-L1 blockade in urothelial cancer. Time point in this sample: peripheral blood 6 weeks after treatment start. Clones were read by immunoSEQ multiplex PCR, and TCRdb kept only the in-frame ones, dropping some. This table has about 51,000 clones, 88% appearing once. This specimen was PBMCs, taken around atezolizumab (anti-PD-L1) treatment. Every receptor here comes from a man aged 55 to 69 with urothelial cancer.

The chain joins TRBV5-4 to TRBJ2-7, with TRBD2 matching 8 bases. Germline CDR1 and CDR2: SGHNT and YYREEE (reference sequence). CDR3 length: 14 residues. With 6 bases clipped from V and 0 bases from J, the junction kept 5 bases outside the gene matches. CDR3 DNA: TGTGCCAGCAAGCGAGCGGGAGCCTCCTACGAGCAGTACTTC. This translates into CASKRAGASYEQYF.

CDR3 sequence reads: CSVAAGLRQYGYTF. CDR3 coding DNA: TGCAGCGTTGCGGCAGGGCTGAGACAATATGGCTACACCTTC. The chain couples TRBV29-1 to TRBJ1-2, with D perhaps TRBD1 (5 bases). Germline V gene sequence: CDR1 SQVTM, CDR2 ANQGSEA. The CDR3 covers 14 residues. V lost 4 bases, J lost 5 bases, and 17 bases lay in between.

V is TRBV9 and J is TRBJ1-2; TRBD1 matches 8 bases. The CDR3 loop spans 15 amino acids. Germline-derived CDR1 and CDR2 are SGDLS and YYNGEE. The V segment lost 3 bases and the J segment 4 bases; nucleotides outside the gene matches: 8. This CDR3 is CASSEPRGRSYGYTF. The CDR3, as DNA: TGTGCCAGCAGCGAACCCAGGGGGCGAAGCTATGGCTACACCTTC.

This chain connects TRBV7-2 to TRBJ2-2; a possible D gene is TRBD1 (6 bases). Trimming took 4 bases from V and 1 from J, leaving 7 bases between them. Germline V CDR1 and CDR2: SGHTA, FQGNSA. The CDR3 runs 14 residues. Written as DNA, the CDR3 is TGTGCCAGCAGCTCGGACAGGAACACCGGGGAGCTGTTTTTT. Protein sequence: CASSSDRNTGELFF.

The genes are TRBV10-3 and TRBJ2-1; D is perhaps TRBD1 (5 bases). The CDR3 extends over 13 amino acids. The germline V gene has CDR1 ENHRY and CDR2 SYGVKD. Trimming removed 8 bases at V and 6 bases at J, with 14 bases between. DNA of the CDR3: TGTGCCATCCTTTACACCGACAGCAATGAGCAGTTCTTC. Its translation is CAILYTDSNEQFF.

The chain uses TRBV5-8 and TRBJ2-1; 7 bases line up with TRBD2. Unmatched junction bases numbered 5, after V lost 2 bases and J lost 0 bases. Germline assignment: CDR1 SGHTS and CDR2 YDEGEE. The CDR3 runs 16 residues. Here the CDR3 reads CASSFYSGISYNEQFF. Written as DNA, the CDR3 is TGTGCCAGCAGCTTTTACAGCGGGATCTCCTACAATGAGCAGTTCTTC.

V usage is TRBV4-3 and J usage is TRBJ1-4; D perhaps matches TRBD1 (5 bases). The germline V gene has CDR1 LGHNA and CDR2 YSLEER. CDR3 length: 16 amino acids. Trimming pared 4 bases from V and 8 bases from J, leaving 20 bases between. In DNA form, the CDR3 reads TGCGCCAGCAGCCGCCCAACGGGGGAGTCGAGAGAAAAACTGTTTTTT. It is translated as CASSRPTGESREKLFF.

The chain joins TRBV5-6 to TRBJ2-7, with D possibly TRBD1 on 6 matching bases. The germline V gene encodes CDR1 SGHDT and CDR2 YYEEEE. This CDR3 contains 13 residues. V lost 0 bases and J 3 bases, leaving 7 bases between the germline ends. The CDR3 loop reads CASSLEQGYEQYF. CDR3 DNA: TGTGCCAGCAGCTTGGAACAGGGCTACGAGCAGTACTTC.

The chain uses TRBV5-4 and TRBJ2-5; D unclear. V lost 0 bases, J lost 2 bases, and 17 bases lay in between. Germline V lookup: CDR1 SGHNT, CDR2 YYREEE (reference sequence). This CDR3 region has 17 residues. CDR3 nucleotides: TGTGCCAGCAGCTTGGGTAGCCGAACTCTAGGACAAGAGACCCAGTACTTC. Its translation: CASSLGSRTLGQETQYF.

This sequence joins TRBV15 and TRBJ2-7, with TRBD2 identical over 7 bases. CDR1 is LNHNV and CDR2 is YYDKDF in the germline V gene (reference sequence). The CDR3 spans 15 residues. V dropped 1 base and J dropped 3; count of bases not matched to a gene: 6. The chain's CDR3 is CATSRGGGNGYEQYF. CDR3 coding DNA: TGTGCCACCAGCAGAGGGGGAGGGAACGGCTACGAGCAGTACTTC.

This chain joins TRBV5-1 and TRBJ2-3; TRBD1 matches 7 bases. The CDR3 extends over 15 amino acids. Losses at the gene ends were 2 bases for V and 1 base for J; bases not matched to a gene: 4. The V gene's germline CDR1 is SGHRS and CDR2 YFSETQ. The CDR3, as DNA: TGCGCCAGCAGCTTACAGGGGTCACGCACAGATACGCAGTATTTT. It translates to CASSLQGSRTDTQYF. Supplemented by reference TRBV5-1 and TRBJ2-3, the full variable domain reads KAGVTQTPRYLIKTRGQQVTLSCSPISGHRSVSWYQQTPGQGLQFLFEYFSETQRNKGNFPGRFSGRQFSNSRSEMNVSTLELGDSALYLCASSLQGSRTDTQYFGPGTRLTVL.

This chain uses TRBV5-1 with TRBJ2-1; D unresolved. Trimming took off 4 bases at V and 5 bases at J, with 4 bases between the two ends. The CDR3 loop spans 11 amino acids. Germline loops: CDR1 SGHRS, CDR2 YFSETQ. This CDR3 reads CASSPDNEQFF. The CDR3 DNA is TGCGCCAGCAGCCCAGACAATGAGCAGTTCTTC.

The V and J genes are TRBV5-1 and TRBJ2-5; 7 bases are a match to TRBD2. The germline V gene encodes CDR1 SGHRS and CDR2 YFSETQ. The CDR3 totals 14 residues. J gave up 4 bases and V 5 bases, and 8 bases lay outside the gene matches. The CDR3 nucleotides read TGCGCCAGCAGTAGAGCGGGATCCGGAGAGACCCAGTACTTC. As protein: CASSRAGSGETQYF. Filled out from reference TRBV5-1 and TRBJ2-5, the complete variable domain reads KAGVTQTPRYLIKTRGQQVTLSCSPISGHRSVSWYQQTPGQGLQFLFEYFSETQRNKGNFPGRFSGRQFSNSRSEMNVSTLELGDSALYLCASSRAGSGETQYFGPGTRLLVL.

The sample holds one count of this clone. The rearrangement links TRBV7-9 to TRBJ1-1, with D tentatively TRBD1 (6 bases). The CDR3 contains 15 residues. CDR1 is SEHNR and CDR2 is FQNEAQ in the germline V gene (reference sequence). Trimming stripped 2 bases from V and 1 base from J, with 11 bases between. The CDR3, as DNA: TGTGCCAGCAGCTTAACCCGGACAGCGAACACTGAAGCTTTCTTT. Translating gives CASSLTRTANTEAFF.

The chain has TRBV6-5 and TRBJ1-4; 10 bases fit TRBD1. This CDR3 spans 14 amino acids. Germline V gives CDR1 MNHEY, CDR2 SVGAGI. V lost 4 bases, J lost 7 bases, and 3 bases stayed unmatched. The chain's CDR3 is CASSSGQGGEKLFF. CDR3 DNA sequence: TGTGCCAGCAGTTCCGGACAGGGGGGTGAAAAACTGTTTTTT.

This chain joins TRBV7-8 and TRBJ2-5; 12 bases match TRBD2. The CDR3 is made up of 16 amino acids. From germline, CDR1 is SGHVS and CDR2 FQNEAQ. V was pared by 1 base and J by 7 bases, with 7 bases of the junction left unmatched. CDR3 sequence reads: CASSLVASGGAGTQYF. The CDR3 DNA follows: TGTGCCAGCAGCTTAGTGGCTAGCGGGGGGGCCGGGACCCAGTACTTC.

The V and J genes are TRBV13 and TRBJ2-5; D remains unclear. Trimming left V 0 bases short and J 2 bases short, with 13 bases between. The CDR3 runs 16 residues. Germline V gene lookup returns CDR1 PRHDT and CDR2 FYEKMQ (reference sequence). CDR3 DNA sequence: TGTGCCAGCAGCTTAGGCCGGCTAGGCCCACAAGAGACCCAGTACTTC. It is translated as CASSLGRLGPQETQYF. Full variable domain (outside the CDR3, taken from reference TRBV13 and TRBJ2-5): AAGVIQSPRHLIKEKRETATLKCYPIPRHDTVYWYQQGPGQDPQFLISFYEKMQSDKGSIPDRFSAQQFSDYHSELNMSSLELGDSALYFCASSLGRLGPQETQYFGPGTRLLVL.

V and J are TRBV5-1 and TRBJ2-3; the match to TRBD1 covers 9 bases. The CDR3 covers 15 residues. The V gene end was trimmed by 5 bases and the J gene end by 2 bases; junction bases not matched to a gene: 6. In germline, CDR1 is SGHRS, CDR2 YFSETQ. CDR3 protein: CASREGQGITDTQYF. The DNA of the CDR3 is TGCGCCAGCAGGGAGGGACAGGGCATCACAGATACGCAGTATTTT.

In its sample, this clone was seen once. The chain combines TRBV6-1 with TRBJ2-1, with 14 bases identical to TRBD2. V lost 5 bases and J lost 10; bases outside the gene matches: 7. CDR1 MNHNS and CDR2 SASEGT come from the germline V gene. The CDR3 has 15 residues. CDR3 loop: CASSTGTSGSGEQFF. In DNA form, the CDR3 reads TGTGCCAGCAGTACCGGGACTAGCGGGAGCGGGGAGCAGTTCTTC.

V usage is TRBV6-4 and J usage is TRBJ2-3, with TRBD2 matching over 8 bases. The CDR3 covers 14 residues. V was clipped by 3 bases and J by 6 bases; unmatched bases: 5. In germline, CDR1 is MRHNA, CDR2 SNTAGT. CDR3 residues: CASSEGTSRDTQYF. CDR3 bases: TGTGCCAGCAGTGAGGGGACTAGTAGGGATACGCAGTATTTT.

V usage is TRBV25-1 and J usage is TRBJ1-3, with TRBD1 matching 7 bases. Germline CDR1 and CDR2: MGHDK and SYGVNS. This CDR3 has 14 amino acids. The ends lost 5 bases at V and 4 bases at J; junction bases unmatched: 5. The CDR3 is CASSIPGQGNTIYF. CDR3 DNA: TGTGCCAGCAGTATACCGGGACAGGGAAACACCATATATTTT. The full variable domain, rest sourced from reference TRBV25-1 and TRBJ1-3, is EADIYQTPRYLVIGTGKKITLECSQTMGHDKMYWYQQDPGMELHLIHYSYGVNSTEKGDLSSESTVSRIRTEHFPLTLESARPSHTSQYLCASSIPGQGNTIYFGEGSWLTVV.

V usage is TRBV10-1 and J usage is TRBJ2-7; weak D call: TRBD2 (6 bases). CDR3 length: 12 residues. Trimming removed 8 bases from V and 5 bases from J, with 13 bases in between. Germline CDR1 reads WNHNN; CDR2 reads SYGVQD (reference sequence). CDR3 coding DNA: TGCGCCAGCGGAGGGCCCGGGGACGAGCAGTACTTC. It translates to CASGGPGDEQYF.

For the CDR3, the DNA is TGTGCCAGCCTCGATGGACAGGGCGACACTGAAGCTTTCTTT. This codes for CASLDGQGDTEAFF. V usage is TRBV19 and J usage is TRBJ1-1, with 8 positions matching TRBD1. The CDR3 extends over 14 amino acids. With 9 bases clipped from V and 3 bases from J, the junction kept 9 bases outside the gene matches. The V gene's germline CDR1 is LNHDA and CDR2 SQIVND (reference sequence). Complete variable domain (other parts from reference TRBV19 and TRBJ1-1): DGGITQSPKYLFRKEGQNVTLSCEQNLNHDAMYWYRQDPGQGLRLIYYSQIVNDFQKGDIAEGYSVSREKKESFPLTVTSAQKNPTAFYLCASLDGQGDTEAFFGQGTRLTVV.

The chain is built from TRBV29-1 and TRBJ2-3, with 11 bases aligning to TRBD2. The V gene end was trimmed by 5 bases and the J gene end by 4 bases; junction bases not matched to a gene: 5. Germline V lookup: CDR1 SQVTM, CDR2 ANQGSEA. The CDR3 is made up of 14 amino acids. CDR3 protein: CSVLSGRASDTQYF. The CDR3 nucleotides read TGCAGCGTTCTTAGCGGGAGGGCATCAGATACGCAGTATTTT.

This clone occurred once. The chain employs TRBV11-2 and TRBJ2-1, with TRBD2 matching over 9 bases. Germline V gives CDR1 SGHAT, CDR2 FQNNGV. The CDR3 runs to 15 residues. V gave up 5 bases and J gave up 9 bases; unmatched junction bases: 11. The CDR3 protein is CASSPPAGGRFEQFF. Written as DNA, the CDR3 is TGTGCCAGCAGCCCACCGGCGGGGGGGCGATTTGAGCAGTTCTTC.

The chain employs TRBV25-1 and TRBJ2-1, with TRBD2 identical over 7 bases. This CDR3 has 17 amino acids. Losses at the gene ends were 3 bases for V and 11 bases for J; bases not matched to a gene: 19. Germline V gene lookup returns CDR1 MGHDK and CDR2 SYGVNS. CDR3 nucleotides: TGTGCCAGCAGTGACTTTCGACTAGCTCCCTCCTCAGAGAAGCAGTTCTTC. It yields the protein CASSDFRLAPSSEKQFF.

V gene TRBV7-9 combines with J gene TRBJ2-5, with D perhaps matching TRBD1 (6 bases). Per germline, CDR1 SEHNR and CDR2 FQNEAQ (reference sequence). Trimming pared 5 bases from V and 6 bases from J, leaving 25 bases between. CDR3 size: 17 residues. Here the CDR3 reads CASSPLAGAGIEKTQYF. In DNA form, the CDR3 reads TGTGCCAGCAGCCCACTCGCAGGGGCAGGGATCGAGAAGACCCAGTACTTC.